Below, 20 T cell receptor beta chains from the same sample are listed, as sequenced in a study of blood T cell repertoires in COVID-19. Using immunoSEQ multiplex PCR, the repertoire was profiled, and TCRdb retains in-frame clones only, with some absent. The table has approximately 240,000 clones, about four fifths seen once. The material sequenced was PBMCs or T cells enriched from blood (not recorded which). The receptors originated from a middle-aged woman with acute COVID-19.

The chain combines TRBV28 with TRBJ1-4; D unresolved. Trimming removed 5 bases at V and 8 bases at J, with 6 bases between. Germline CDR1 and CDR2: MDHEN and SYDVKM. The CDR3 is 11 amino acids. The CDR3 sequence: CASSQIEKLFF. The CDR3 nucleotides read TGTGCCAGCAGTCAAATCGAAAAACTGTTTTTT.

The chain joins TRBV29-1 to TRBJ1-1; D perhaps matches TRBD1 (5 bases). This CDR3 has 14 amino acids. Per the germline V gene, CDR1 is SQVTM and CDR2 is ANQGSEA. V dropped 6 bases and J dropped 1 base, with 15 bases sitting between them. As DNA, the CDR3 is TGCAGCGTAGCCCGGGGGACGGCGAACACTGAAGCTTTCTTT. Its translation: CSVARGTANTEAFF. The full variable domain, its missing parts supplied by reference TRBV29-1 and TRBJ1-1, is SAVISQKPSRDICQRGTSLTIQCQVDSQVTMMFWYRQQPGQSLTLIATANQGSEATYESGFVIDKFPISRPNLTFSTLTVSNMSPEDSSIYLCSVARGTANTEAFFGQGTRLTVV.

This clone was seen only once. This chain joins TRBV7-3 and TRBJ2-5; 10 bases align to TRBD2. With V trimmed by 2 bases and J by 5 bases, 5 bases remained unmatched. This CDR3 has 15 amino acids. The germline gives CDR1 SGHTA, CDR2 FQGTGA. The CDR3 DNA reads TGTGCCAGCAGCTTATCTACTAGCGGGGCGGAGACCCAGTACTTC. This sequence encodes CASSLSTSGAETQYF.

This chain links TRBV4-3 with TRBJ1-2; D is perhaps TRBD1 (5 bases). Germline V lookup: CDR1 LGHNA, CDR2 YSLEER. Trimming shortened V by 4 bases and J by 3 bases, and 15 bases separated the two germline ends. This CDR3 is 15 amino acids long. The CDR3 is CASSPNGASDYGYTF. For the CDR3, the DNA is TGCGCCAGCAGCCCAAACGGGGCTAGCGACTATGGCTACACCTTC.

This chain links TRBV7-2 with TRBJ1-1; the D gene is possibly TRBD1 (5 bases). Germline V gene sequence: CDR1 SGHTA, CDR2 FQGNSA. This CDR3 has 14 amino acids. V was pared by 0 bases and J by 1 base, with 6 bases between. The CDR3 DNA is TGTGCCAGCAGCTTAGCCAGGGCGAACACTGAAGCTTTCTTT. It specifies CASSLARANTEAFF.

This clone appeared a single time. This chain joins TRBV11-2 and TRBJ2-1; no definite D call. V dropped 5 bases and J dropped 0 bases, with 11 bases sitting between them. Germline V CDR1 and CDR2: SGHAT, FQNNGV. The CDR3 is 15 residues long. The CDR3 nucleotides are TGTGCCAGCAGCCCGGGTTTCGTCTCCTACAATGAGCAGTTCTTC. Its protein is CASSPGFVSYNEQFF.

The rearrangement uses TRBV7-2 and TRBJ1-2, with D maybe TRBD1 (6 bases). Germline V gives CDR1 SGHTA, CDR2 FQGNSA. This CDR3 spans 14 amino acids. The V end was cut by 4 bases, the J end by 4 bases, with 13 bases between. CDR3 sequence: CASSSTGGLYGYTF. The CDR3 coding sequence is TGTGCCAGCAGCTCCACGGGGGGGCTCTATGGCTACACCTTC.

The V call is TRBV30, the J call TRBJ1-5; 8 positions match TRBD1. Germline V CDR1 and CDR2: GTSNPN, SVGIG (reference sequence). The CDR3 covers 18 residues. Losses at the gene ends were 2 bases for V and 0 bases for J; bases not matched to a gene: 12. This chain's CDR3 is CAWSQDRAHPYSNQPQHF. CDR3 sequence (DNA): TGTGCCTGGAGTCAGGACAGGGCACACCCTTATAGCAATCAGCCCCAGCATTTT.

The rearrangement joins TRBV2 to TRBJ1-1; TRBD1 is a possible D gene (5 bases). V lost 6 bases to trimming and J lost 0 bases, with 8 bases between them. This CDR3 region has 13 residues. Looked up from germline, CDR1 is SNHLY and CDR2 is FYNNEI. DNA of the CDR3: TGTGCCAGCAGAGGGGACTTGAACACTGAAGCTTTCTTT. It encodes CASRGDLNTEAFF.

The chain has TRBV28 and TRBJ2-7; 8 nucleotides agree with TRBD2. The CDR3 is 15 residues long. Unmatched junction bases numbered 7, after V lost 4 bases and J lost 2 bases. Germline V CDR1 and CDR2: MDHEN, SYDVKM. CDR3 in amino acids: CASSSPGLAPYEQYF. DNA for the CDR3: TGTGCCAGCAGTTCCCCCGGACTAGCCCCCTACGAGCAGTACTTC.

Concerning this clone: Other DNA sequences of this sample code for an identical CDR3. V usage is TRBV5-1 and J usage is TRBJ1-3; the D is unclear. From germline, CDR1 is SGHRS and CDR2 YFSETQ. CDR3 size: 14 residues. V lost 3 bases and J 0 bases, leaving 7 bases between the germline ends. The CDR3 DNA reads TGCGCCAGCAGCTCCGGGGTCTCTGGAAACACCATATATTTT. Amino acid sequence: CASSSGVSGNTIYF. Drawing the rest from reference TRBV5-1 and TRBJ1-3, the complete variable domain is KAGVTQTPRYLIKTRGQQVTLSCSPISGHRSVSWYQQTPGQGLQFLFEYFSETQRNKGNFPGRFSGRQFSNSRSEMNVSTLELGDSALYLCASSSGVSGNTIYFGEGSWLTVV.

The CDR3 reads CASSSPGRGGKGTGELFF. In DNA form, the CDR3 reads TGTGCCAGCAGCTCCCCGGGTAGGGGGGGAAAAGGGACCGGGGAGCTGTTTTTT. The V call is TRBV28, the J call TRBJ2-2; D may be TRBD2 (7 bases). The germline V and J ends were trimmed by 6 bases and 5 bases, with 25 bases remaining between them. CDR1 and CDR2 from the germline V gene are MDHEN and SYDVKM. The CDR3 has 18 residues.

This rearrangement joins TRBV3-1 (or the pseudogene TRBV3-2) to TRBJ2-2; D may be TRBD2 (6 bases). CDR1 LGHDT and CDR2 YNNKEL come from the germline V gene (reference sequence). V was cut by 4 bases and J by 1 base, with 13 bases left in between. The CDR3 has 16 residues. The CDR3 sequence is CASSPPRRGNTGELFF. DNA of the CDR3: TGTGCCAGCAGCCCCCCGAGGCGGGGGAACACCGGGGAGCTGTTTTTT.

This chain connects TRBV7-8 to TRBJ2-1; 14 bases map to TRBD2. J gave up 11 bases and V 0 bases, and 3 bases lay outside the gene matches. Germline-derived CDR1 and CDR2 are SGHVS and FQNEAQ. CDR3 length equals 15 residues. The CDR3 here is CASSLATSGGGQQFF. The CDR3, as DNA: TGTGCCAGCAGCTTAGCGACTAGCGGGGGGGGGCAGCAGTTCTTC.

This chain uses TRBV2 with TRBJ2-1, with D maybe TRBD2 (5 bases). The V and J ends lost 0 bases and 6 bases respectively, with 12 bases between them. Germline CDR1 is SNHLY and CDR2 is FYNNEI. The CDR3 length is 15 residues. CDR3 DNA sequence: TGTGCCAGCAGTGAAGCGCGGGTCGCGGCCAATGAGCAGTTCTTC. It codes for CASSEARVAANEQFF. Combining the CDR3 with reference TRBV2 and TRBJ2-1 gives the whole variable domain EPEVTQTPSHQVTQMGQEVILRCVPISNHLYFYWYRQILGQKVEFLVSFYNNEISEKSEIFDDQFSVERPDGSNFTLKIRSTKLEDSAMYFCASSEARVAANEQFFGPGTRLTVL.

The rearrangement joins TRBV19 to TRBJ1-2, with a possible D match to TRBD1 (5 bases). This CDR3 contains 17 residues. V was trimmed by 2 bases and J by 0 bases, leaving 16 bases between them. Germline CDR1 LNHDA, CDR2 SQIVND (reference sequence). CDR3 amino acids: CASSIREGLTANYGYTF. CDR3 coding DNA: TGTGCCAGTAGTATAAGAGAGGGACTCACAGCTAACTATGGCTACACCTTC.

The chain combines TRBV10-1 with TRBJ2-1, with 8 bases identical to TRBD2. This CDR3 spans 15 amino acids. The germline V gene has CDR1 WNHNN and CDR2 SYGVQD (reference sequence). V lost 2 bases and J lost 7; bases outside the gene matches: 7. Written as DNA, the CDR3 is TGCGCCAGCAGTGAGGCCCTCGGGAGGGGAAATGAGCAGTTCTTC. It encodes CASSEALGRGNEQFF.

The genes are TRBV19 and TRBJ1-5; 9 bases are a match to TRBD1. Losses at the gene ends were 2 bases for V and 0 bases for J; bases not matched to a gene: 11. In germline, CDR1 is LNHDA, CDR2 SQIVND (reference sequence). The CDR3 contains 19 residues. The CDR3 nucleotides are TGTGCCAGTAGTATAAAGGCCGGGACAGGGTTTAGTAGCAATCAGCCCCAGCATTTT. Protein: CASSIKAGTGFSSNQPQHF.

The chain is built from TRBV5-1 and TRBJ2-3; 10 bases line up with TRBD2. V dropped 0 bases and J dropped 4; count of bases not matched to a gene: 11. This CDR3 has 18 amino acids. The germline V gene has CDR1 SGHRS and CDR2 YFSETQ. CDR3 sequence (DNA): TGCGCCAGCAGCTTGGCCGGGATGAGCGGGAGGGGGCCAGATACGCAGTATTTT. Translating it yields CASSLAGMSGRGPDTQYF.

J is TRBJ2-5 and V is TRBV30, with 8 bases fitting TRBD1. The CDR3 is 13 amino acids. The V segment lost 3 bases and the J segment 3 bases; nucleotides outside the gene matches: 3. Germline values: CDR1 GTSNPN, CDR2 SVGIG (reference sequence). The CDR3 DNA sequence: TGTGCCTGGAGCAGGGGGCAGGAAGAGACCCAGTACTTC. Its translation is CAWSRGQEETQYF.